The clone carrying this T cell receptor (beta chain) was detected many times. What it binds is not known. The source of the sample is a study of T cell repertoires in cytomegalovirus infection. Study summary: CMV infection and matching HLA type were both indicated by public TCR beta signatures. Notes on the study in general: Identification of carriers of CMV plus the relevant HLA was achieved through cumulative public TCR beta family frequency. Predominance within the ex vivo response was attributable to HLA-C-restricted CMV-specific TCR beta clonotypes.

TCRdb independently ran MiXCR on the reads; one entry per CDR3 protein. The sample holds roughly 150,000 distinct CDR3 sequences; roughly a quarter are singletons and the top ten take approximately 10%. The source is a human donor in good health (CMV status not recorded). Some clones in this sample may be carry-over from other donors' samples. Sample: PBMCs.

The chain's CDR3 is CASSSARDRGNSPLHF. The DNA for the CDR3 is TGTGCCAGCAGCTCCGCCCGGGACAGGGGCAATTCACCCCTCCACTTT. This sequence joins TRBV7-2 and TRBJ1-6; 10 positions agree with TRBD1. CDR1 SGHTA and CDR2 FQGNSA come from the germline V gene. V trimming: 4 bases; J trimming: 7 bases; junction bases outside the gene matches: 7. The CDR3 spans 16 residues.